The 32 T cell receptor beta chains reported below all come from one sample, sequenced in a study of blood T cell repertoires in COVID-19. Repertoires were generated with immunoSEQ multiplex PCR, while TCRdb's copy carries only in-frame clones and drops some. The data show 300,000 to 350,000 clones, approximately 88% seen once. The material sequenced was PBMCs or T cells enriched from blood (not recorded which). The receptors were sampled from a man aged 30-40 years who had recovered from COVID-19.

The V call is TRBV2, the J call TRBJ1-6, with D possibly TRBD1 on 5 matching bases. The ends were cut back, 6 bases at V and 5 bases at J, with 8 bases in the middle. The CDR3 is 13 residues long. CDR1 SNHLY and CDR2 FYNNEI come from the germline V gene. The CDR3 region is CASRTADNSPLHF. The CDR3 DNA follows: TGTGCCAGCAGGACAGCAGATAATTCACCCCTCCACTTT. The variable domain in full, completed from reference TRBV2 and TRBJ1-6, reads EPEVTQTPSHQVTQMGQEVILRCVPISNHLYFYWYRQILGQKVEFLVSFYNNEISEKSEIFDDQFSVERPDGSNFTLKIRSTKLEDSAMYFCASRTADNSPLHFGNGTRLTVT.

CDR3 region: CASSYGDPGQHPLNEQFF. The CDR3 nucleotides read TGTGCCAGCAGTTACGGAGACCCCGGACAACATCCCCTCAATGAGCAGTTCTTC. The chain joins TRBV6-2 or TRBV6-3 to TRBJ2-1; D may be TRBD1 (5 bases). Trimming removed 2 bases from V and 6 bases from J, with 23 bases in between. Germline V gene sequence: CDR1 MNHEY, CDR2 SVGEGT. This CDR3 has 18 amino acids.

The V call is TRBV20-1, the J call TRBJ1-1, with D possibly matching TRBD1 (5 bases). The CDR3 has 14 amino acids. The germline CDR1 and CDR2 sequences are DFQATT and SNEGSKA (reference sequence). V was cut by 3 bases and J by 2 bases, with 13 bases left in between. DNA of the CDR3: TGCAGTGCTAGTGATCAGGGAGGCAACACTGAAGCTTTCTTT. Translating gives CSASDQGGNTEAFF.

This rearrangement joins TRBV5-1 to TRBJ2-5; perhaps TRBD1 as D (6 bases). This CDR3 has 17 amino acids. Per the germline V gene, CDR1 is SGHRS and CDR2 is YFSETQ. V was shortened by 0 bases and J by 1 base, with 16 bases between the two germline ends. In nucleotides, the CDR3 is TGCGCCAGCAGCTTGGTGGGTCGCGCGGACAGCCAAGAGACCCAGTACTTC. It codes for CASSLVGRADSQETQYF.

This clone has only a few counts. The chain carries TRBV10-3 and TRBJ1-4; 7 nucleotides agree with TRBD1. The V and J ends lost 7 bases and 5 bases, in that order; junction bases with no gene match: 10. This CDR3 region has 15 residues. Germline CDR1 reads ENHRY; CDR2 reads SYGVKD. The CDR3 reads CAIKRQGDENEKLFF. The CDR3 nucleotides are TGTGCCATCAAACGACAGGGTGATGAAAATGAAAAACTGTTTTTT.

The count of this clone is one. The DNA for the CDR3 is TGTGCCACCAGCAGAGAAGTGGGGGGCCAAGAGACCCAGTACTTC. Protein product: CATSREVGGQETQYF. The J gene is TRBJ2-5, the V gene TRBV15, with D perhaps matching TRBD2 (6 bases). Between the trimmed V and J ends, which lost 0 bases and 1 base, there was a span of 9 bases. There are 15 residues in the CDR3. In germline, CDR1 is LNHNV, CDR2 YYDKDF (reference sequence).

The chain uses TRBV5-6 and TRBJ2-1; 8 nucleotides align to TRBD1. Germline V gene sequence: CDR1 SGHDT, CDR2 YYEEEE. Trimming took 4 bases from V and 4 from J; bases not matched to a gene: 7. CDR3 length equals 15 residues. The DNA of the CDR3 is TGTGCCAGCAGCCCAACAGGGGGGTGGTACAATGAGCAGTTCTTC. This codes for CASSPTGGWYNEQFF. Full variable domain (outside the CDR3, taken from reference TRBV5-6 and TRBJ2-1): DAGVTQSPTHLIKTRGQQVTLRCSPKSGHDTVSWYQQALGQGPQFIFQYYEEEERQRGNFPDRFSGHQFPNYSSELNVNALLLGDSALYLCASSPTGGWYNEQFFGPGTRLTVL.

This sequence joins TRBV19 and TRBJ1-6; D ambiguous. The CDR3 runs 12 residues. The germline gives CDR1 LNHDA, CDR2 SQIVND (reference sequence). Deletions cut 3 bases from V and 8 bases from J, with 5 bases between. CDR3 amino acids: CASSIGHSPLHF. CDR3 DNA sequence: TGTGCCAGTAGTATTGGGCATTCACCCCTCCACTTT.

This chain connects TRBV14 to TRBJ2-5, with 15 bases fitting TRBD2. CDR1 is SGHDN, CDR2 FVKESK, per germline. The V gene end was trimmed by 5 bases and the J gene end by 4 bases; junction bases not matched to a gene: 5. This CDR3 has 16 residues. CDR3 DNA sequence: TGTGCCAGCAGCAGGGGGACTAGCGGGGGGCGAGAGACCCAGTACTTC. It is translated as CASSRGTSGGRETQYF.

This rearrangement joins TRBV28 to TRBJ1-2; tentative D call: TRBD1 (5 bases). From germline, CDR1 is MDHEN and CDR2 SYDVKM. The CDR3 length is 13 residues. V lost 3 bases to trimming and J lost 4 bases, with 9 bases between them. The CDR3 region is CASSFRGSYGYTF. CDR3 nucleotide sequence: TGTGCCAGCAGTTTCCGGGGGTCCTATGGCTACACCTTC.

V and J are TRBV3-1 (or the pseudogene TRBV3-2) and TRBJ2-7; 10 nucleotides match TRBD1. J was trimmed by 7 bases and V by 4 bases; bases with no gene match: 7. Germline V lookup: CDR1 LGHDT, CDR2 YNNKEL (reference sequence). CDR3 size: 14 residues. As DNA, the CDR3 is TGTGCCAGCAGCCTCAGACAGGGGGCTGGGGAGCAGTACTTC. Protein: CASSLRQGAGEQYF.

The chain employs TRBV28 and TRBJ1-5; a possible D gene is TRBD1 (6 bases). The CDR3 totals 19 residues. V dropped 6 bases and J dropped 5 bases, with 29 bases sitting between them. Germline V gene sequence: CDR1 MDHEN, CDR2 SYDVKM. In DNA form, the CDR3 reads TGTGCCAGCAGCCCAATCACCTTTACAAACAGGGTTCGGGATCAGCCCCAGCATTTT. Amino acid sequence: CASSPITFTNRVRDQPQHF.

This clone was counted between two and nine times. The V and J genes are TRBV28 and TRBJ1-6; TRBD1 aligns across 7 bases. The J segment lost 16 bases and the V segment lost 7 bases, leaving 16 bases of the junction unmatched. The CDR3 runs 14 residues. CDR1 MDHEN and CDR2 SYDVKM come from the germline V gene. In nucleotides, the CDR3 is TGTGCCAGCAATCCCGACAGGGTGGATCCGAGTCTCCACTTT. Translating gives CASNPDRVDPSLHF.

This clone was found once. The V and J genes are TRBV11-3 and TRBJ2-1; the D is unclear. Germline values: CDR1 SGHNT, CDR2 YENEEA. V dropped 4 bases and J dropped 9 bases, with 10 bases sitting between them. This CDR3 is 12 amino acids long. Here the CDR3 reads CASSSLASEQFF. The DNA of the CDR3 is TGTGCCAGCAGCTCGTTAGCTTCTGAGCAGTTCTTC.

The J gene is TRBJ2-3, the V gene TRBV2; weak D call: TRBD2 (6 bases). Per germline, CDR1 SNHLY and CDR2 FYNNEI. V lost 8 bases and J lost 4, with 7 bases in between. The CDR3 is 11 amino acids. CDR3 nucleotide sequence: TGTGCCAGCGCGGGATCAGATACGCAGTATTTT. This gives the protein CASAGSDTQYF.

The V call is TRBV2, the J call TRBJ1-5, with D possibly TRBD1 on 5 matching bases. With 4 bases removed from V and 4 bases from J, the gap between germline ends came to 11 bases. Germline values: CDR1 SNHLY, CDR2 FYNNEI. The CDR3 is made up of 14 amino acids. The CDR3 sequence: CASSAQGGNQPQHF. The DNA of the CDR3 is TGTGCCAGCAGTGCGCAGGGAGGAAATCAGCCCCAGCATTTT.

This clone occurred once. This chain uses TRBV20-1 with TRBJ1-1, with TRBD1 as a possible D gene (5 bases). Germline V gene data show CDR1 as DFQATT and CDR2 as SNEGSKA (reference sequence). The CDR3 length is 14 residues. Trimming took 3 bases from V and 0 from J, leaving 11 bases between them. The CDR3 protein is CSASQGPMNTEAFF. CDR3 nucleotide sequence: TGCAGTGCTAGTCAGGGCCCTATGAACACTGAAGCTTTCTTT.

The sample holds a few counts of this clone. V usage is TRBV28 and J usage is TRBJ1-2; D is uncertain. With 2 bases removed from V and 6 bases from J, the gap between germline ends came to 19 bases. CDR3 length: 16 amino acids. Germline V CDR1 and CDR2: MDHEN, SYDVKM. The CDR3 nucleotides read TGTGCCAGCAGTTTACCCCAGCCCCCGGGTCCGCATGGCTACACCTTC. Translated: CASSLPQPPGPHGYTF.

The V gene is TRBV5-5, the J gene TRBJ2-3; TRBD2 aligns across 10 bases. CDR1 is SGHKS, CDR2 YYEKEE, per germline (reference sequence). Trimming cost V 4 bases and J 3 bases; bases outside gene matches: 5. The CDR3 loop spans 15 amino acids. The CDR3 spells CASSQGTSATDTQYF. The CDR3 DNA reads TGTGCCAGCAGCCAAGGGACTAGCGCGACAGATACGCAGTATTTT.

The chain employs TRBV28 and TRBJ2-7, with 10 bases identical to TRBD1. With 6 bases clipped from V and 4 bases from J, the junction kept 6 bases outside the gene matches. This CDR3 contains 14 residues. Germline CDR1 is MDHEN and CDR2 is SYDVKM. The CDR3 is CASRTGQGVYEQYF. CDR3 sequence (DNA): TGTGCCAGCAGGACCGGACAGGGGGTTTACGAGCAGTACTTC.

The chain combines TRBV11-1 with TRBJ1-3; TRBD1 might be the D (6 bases). This CDR3 region has 16 residues. Germline CDR1 SGHAT, CDR2 FQDESV (reference sequence). V gave up 5 bases and J gave up 0 bases, with 14 bases separating them. This CDR3 is CASSTRDTSSGNTIYF. CDR3 sequence (DNA): TGTGCCAGCAGCACCCGGGACACCTCCTCTGGAAACACCATATATTTT.

The gene calls are TRBV2 and TRBJ2-1, with TRBD1 identical over 9 bases. The CDR3 totals 15 residues. Looked up from germline, CDR1 is SNHLY and CDR2 is FYNNEI. Unmatched junction bases numbered 8, after V lost 3 bases and J lost 8 bases. The CDR3 loop reads CASSDGSGDRDEQFF. In DNA form, the CDR3 reads TGTGCCAGCAGTGATGGCAGCGGGGACAGGGATGAGCAGTTCTTC.

V gene TRBV4-2 combines with J gene TRBJ2-7; 10 bases are shared with TRBD2. CDR3 length equals 18 residues. V was clipped by 1 base and J by 1 base; unmatched bases: 10. Germline V lookup: CDR1 LGHNA, CDR2 YNFKEQ. In DNA form, the CDR3 reads TGTGCCAGCAGCCAAGTGGCCCTTAGCGGGGGGTCGTCCTACGAGCAGTACTTC. This gives the protein CASSQVALSGGSSYEQYF.

This sequence joins TRBV12-3 or TRBV12-4 and TRBJ2-7, with D maybe TRBD2 (5 bases). V was pared by 1 base and J by 4 bases, with 8 bases between. CDR3 length equals 13 residues. Here the CDR3 reads CASSLDLAYEQYF. The DNA for the CDR3 is TGTGCCAGCAGTTTAGATTTAGCGTACGAGCAGTACTTC.

V is TRBV10-2 and J is TRBJ2-6; TRBD2 is a possible D gene (6 bases). V lost 3 bases and J lost 1, with 10 bases in between. The CDR3 is made up of 16 amino acids. The V gene's germline CDR1 is WSHSY and CDR2 SAAADI. This CDR3 reads CASSEIGGSGANVLTF. The CDR3, as DNA: TGCGCCAGCAGTGAAATCGGAGGGTCTGGGGCCAACGTCCTGACTTTC.

This clone was observed a single time. The J gene is TRBJ1-4, the V gene TRBV21-1; TRBD1, the table's D call, lacks a check against the DNA. TRBV21-1 is a known pseudogene. The CDR3 has 14 residues. As DNA, the CDR3 is TGTGCCAGCAGGACAGGGGAAGGTAATGAAAAACTGTTTTTT. It specifies CASRTGEGNEKLFF.

This chain uses TRBV3-1 (or the pseudogene TRBV3-2) with TRBJ2-7; D is unclear. Per germline, CDR1 LGHDT and CDR2 YNNKEL (reference sequence). The CDR3 length is 14 residues. V shed 5 bases and J shed 2 bases, with 13 bases lying between them. The CDR3 DNA sequence: TGTGCCAGCAGCACCAACCCCACTGCCTACGAGCAGTACTTC. Encoded protein: CASSTNPTAYEQYF.

This sequence joins TRBV2 and TRBJ1-2; TRBD1 matches at 7 bases. Looked up from germline, CDR1 is SNHLY and CDR2 is FYNNEI. The J segment lost 10 bases and the V segment lost 8 bases, leaving 7 bases of the junction unmatched. This CDR3 has 11 amino acids. For the CDR3, the DNA is TGTGCCAGCCTGGACAGGATTCTCTACACCTTC. Amino acids: CASLDRILYTF.

The chain has TRBV2 and TRBJ1-1; 8 nucleotides agree with TRBD1. The CDR3 contains 16 residues. Germline CDR1 SNHLY, CDR2 FYNNEI. V gave up 5 bases and J gave up 3 bases; unmatched junction bases: 11. The CDR3 nucleotides are TGTGCCAGCAGTATCAGGGACAGGAGGTCACACACTGAAGCTTTCTTT. Residues: CASSIRDRRSHTEAFF.

This clone showed up just once. The gene calls are TRBV29-1 and TRBJ1-2; D possibly corresponds to TRBD1 (6 bases). Germline V gene sequence: CDR1 SQVTM, CDR2 ANQGSEA. The CDR3 is 11 residues long. The V end lost 5 bases, the J end lost 6 bases, and 10 bases lay between the germline ends. The CDR3 protein is CSVSTGNGYTF. CDR3 sequence (DNA): TGCAGCGTTTCGACAGGAAATGGCTACACCTTC.

The sample holds one count of this clone. The rearrangement joins TRBV6-5 to TRBJ1-1; 8 nucleotides line up with TRBD1. This CDR3 is 15 amino acids long. From germline, CDR1 is MNHEY and CDR2 SVGAGI. The J segment lost 3 bases and the V segment lost 0 bases, leaving 3 bases of the junction unmatched. CDR3 nucleotide sequence: TGTGCCAGCAGTTACTCGGACAGGGCCGACACTGAAGCTTTCTTT. Its translation is CASSYSDRADTEAFF.

This chain joins TRBV29-1 and TRBJ1-2, with 7 positions matching TRBD1. CDR3 length: 11 residues. Unmatched junction bases numbered 1, after V lost 7 bases and J lost 2 bases. In germline, CDR1 is SQVTM, CDR2 ANQGSEA. The CDR3 DNA reads TGCAGCGGGGGACAGAACTATGGCTACACCTTC. It yields the protein CSGGQNYGYTF.